This T cell receptor beta chain was observed in a study of CD8+CD57+ T cells in acquired aplastic anemia. Study-wide background: An average of 3.2 ug of DNA was obtained from sorted CD4+ and CD8+ cells. The study's findings and limits: Both patients and controls carried the same twenty-nine CD8+ CDR3 sequences.

An expansion of CD8+CD57+ cells by flow cytometry had been shown in patients chosen for sequencing. Regarding this clonotype: Its antigen is currently unknown.

Profiles of TCR beta VDJ and CDR3 were generated from a genomic DNA template. Using its own MiXCR run on the reads, TCRdb lists one record per CDR3 protein. The data contain approximately 150,000 distinct CDR3 sequences, about half of them singletons. Germline values: CDR1 MNHEY, CDR2 SVGEGT. The CDR3 extends over 15 amino acids. The junction had 8 bases not matched to a gene; V was cut back by 2 bases and J by 9 bases. The TCR was taken from a human donor with aplastic anemia. The chain couples TRBV6-2 or TRBV6-3 to TRBJ2-1; 9 nucleotides align to TRBD2. Sequencing input: sorted CD4+, CD8+, or CD8+CD57+ T cells (not recorded which) from PBMCs. In DNA form, the CDR3 reads TGTGCCAGCAGTTACCGGGTAGCGGGGGTGGGTGAGCAGTTCTTC. Protein product: CASSYRVAGVGEQFF.